The sequence of this T cell receptor (beta chain) was determined in a study of prognosis after radiotherapy for stage I lung cancer. The CDR3 extends over 16 amino acids. V dropped 5 bases and J dropped 6; count of bases not matched to a gene: 14. Germline values: CDR1 SGHTS, CDR2 YDEGEE. This clonotype was recorded at least ten times. Amplicons of TCR beta CDR3 were generated from genomic DNA by two-round multiplex PCR. Gene-specific primers for each TRBV and TRBJ gene drove first-round PCR. TCRdb reprocessed the multiplex PCR reads via MiXCR and lists one record per CDR3 protein. There are about 35,000 distinct CDR3 sequences in the sample; approximately 29% occur only once, and roughly 29% lies in the top ten. All patients showed node-negative disease on CT and PET/CT and lacked prior chemotherapy, radiotherapy or other malignancies.

This clonotype was sampled from a donor aged 50 or older with non-small cell lung cancer. The rearrangement links TRBV5-8 to TRBJ2-4, with 7 bases matching TRBD1. The input for sequencing was PBMCs, taken before or after stereotactic body radiation therapy (not recorded which). This CDR3 is CASSYGPEAGGNIQYF. CDR3 DNA sequence: TGTGCCAGCAGTTATGGACCCGAGGCAGGGGGAAACATTCAGTACTTC.